This paragraph covers one T cell receptor beta chain sequence. The target antigen is unknown. CDR3 size: 17 residues. Germline CDR1 and CDR2: LGHDT and YNNKEL (reference sequence). This specimen belongs to a study of T cells expressing NK-cell markers. Study-level information: There were seven HCMV-seropositive donors and one seronegative donor among the eight sequenced.

After re-calling the 5' RACE reads, TCRdb lists one entry per CDR3 protein, DNA absent. Its table records about 460,000 distinct CDR3 sequences. Study-level results: Dominant NKG2C+ clonotypes made up about 1.0-7.0% of CD8+ T cells in roughly six donors.

The sequencing input was blood T cells: a sorted CD56 or NKG2C T cell subset, CD4+ or CD8+ T cells, or bulk PBMC T cells (not recorded which). This chain connects TRBV3-1 to TRBJ2-1; the TCRdb D gene call, TRBD2, has no DNA to confirm it. The receptor was isolated from a woman between 45 and 65 years old in good health. This CDR3 is CASSQDRRLAGDNEQFF.